This is a list of T cell receptor beta chains from one sample in a study of post-analysis software for immune sequencing data. TCRdb processed the PCR reads anew with MiXCR; each CDR3 protein has one entry. The sample carries more than 500,000 distinct CDR3 sequences, around a third recorded once. What was sequenced was blood. The receptors here all came from a girl aged 2 to 17 with multiple sclerosis. Each CDR3 is given with its conserved first and last residue. The order of the fields is CDR3 protein, CDR3 DNA, J gene, D gene, clone size, V gene. D genes are given only for firm matches. A row's size may be missing; if present it is once, few, many or a size class.

cdr3_aa: CASGRRGGTDTQYF
cdr3_nt: TGTGCCAGCGGTAGGCGGGGAGGCACAGATACGCAGTATTTT
j_call: TRBJ2-3
d_call: -
clone_size: -
v_call: TRBV28

cdr3_aa: CAISPSSGQGAFTGANVLTF
cdr3_nt: TGTGCCATCAGTCCTTCCTCGGGACAGGGGGCGTTTACTGGGGCCAACGTCCTGACTTTC
j_call: TRBJ2-6
d_call: TRBD1
clone_size: few
v_call: TRBV10-3

cdr3_aa: CASSQFAGTHGYTF
cdr3_nt: TGTGCCAGCAGCCAATTCGCAGGGACCCATGGCTACACCTTC
j_call: TRBJ1-2
d_call: -
clone_size: few
v_call: TRBV3-1

cdr3_aa: CASSPPPRDRASAGELFF
cdr3_nt: TGTGCCAGCAGCCCTCCCCCCCGGGACAGGGCCTCCGCCGGGGAGCTGTTTTTT
j_call: TRBJ2-2
d_call: TRBD1
clone_size: -
v_call: TRBV4-2

cdr3_aa: CASSSRGSNEQFF
cdr3_nt: TGCGCCAGCAGCTCAAGGGGTTCCAATGAGCAGTTCTTC
j_call: TRBJ2-1
d_call: -
clone_size: -
v_call: TRBV5-1

cdr3_aa: CASSLALGGQQYF
cdr3_nt: TGTGCCAGCAGCTTAGCCCTGGGGGGGCAGCAGTATTTT
j_call: TRBJ2-3
d_call: -
clone_size: -
v_call: TRBV7-2

cdr3_aa: CVSSESASGGSADTQYF
cdr3_nt: TGTGTCAGCAGTGAGTCGGCTAGCGGGGGATCGGCAGATACGCAGTATTTT
j_call: TRBJ2-3
d_call: TRBD2
clone_size: -
v_call: TRBV25-1

cdr3_aa: CASSDRRGGGGIQYF
cdr3_nt: TGCGCCAGCAGCGACCGCCGCGGAGGGGGAGGCATTCAGTACTTC
j_call: TRBJ2-4
d_call: -
clone_size: few
v_call: TRBV5-1

cdr3_aa: CATSSDFYEQYF
cdr3_nt: TGTGCCACCAGCAGTGACTTCTACGAGCAGTACTTC
j_call: TRBJ2-7
d_call: -
clone_size: few
v_call: TRBV15

cdr3_aa: CASSYSREQPQHF
cdr3_nt: TGTGCCAGCAGTTACTCGCGGGAACAACCCCAGCATTTT
j_call: TRBJ1-5
d_call: -
clone_size: few
v_call: TRBV6-6

cdr3_aa: CSARGEYEQYF
cdr3_nt: TGCAGTGCTAGAGGGGAATACGAGCAGTACTTC
j_call: TRBJ2-7
d_call: -
clone_size: -
v_call: TRBV20-1

cdr3_aa: CASRQNPSGANVLTF
cdr3_nt: TGTGCCAGCAGACAGAACCCCTCTGGGGCCAACGTCCTGACTTTC
j_call: TRBJ2-6
d_call: -
clone_size: -
v_call: TRBV2

cdr3_aa: CASSTDFGRGAQPQHF
cdr3_nt: TGTGCCAGCAGCACAGATTTTGGGAGGGGGGCTCAGCCCCAGCATTTT
j_call: TRBJ1-5
d_call: -
clone_size: -
v_call: TRBV7-6

cdr3_aa: CASSYGGTRTDTQYF
cdr3_nt: TGTGCCAGCAGTTACGGCGGTACCCGCACAGATACGCAGTATTTT
j_call: TRBJ2-3
d_call: -
clone_size: -
v_call: TRBV27

cdr3_aa: CASSFDRRGGGETQYF
cdr3_nt: TGCGCCAGCAGCTTCGACCGGCGGGGGGGCGGTGAGACCCAGTACTTC
j_call: TRBJ2-5
d_call: TRBD2
clone_size: few
v_call: TRBV5-1

cdr3_aa: CSPFEGQGDYGYTF
cdr3_nt: TGCAGTCCCTTCGAGGGACAGGGTGACTATGGCTACACCTTC
j_call: TRBJ1-2
d_call: TRBD1
clone_size: -
v_call: TRBV20-1

cdr3_aa: CATSDPGTDPNQPQHF
cdr3_nt: TGTGCCACCAGTGATCCCGGGACAGACCCCAATCAGCCCCAGCATTTT
j_call: TRBJ1-5
d_call: TRBD1
clone_size: -
v_call: TRBV24-1

cdr3_aa: CASSQPSGGWSSGANVLTF
cdr3_nt: TGTGCCAGCAGCCAACCTAGCGGGGGGTGGAGCTCTGGGGCCAACGTCCTGACTTTC
j_call: TRBJ2-6
d_call: TRBD2
clone_size: -
v_call: TRBV4-2

cdr3_aa: CASSSLEEKLFF
cdr3_nt: TGTGCCAGCAGCTCCTTGGAGGAAAAACTGTTTTTT
j_call: TRBJ1-4
d_call: -
clone_size: -
v_call: TRBV11-1

cdr3_aa: CASSSQTSGIAKNIQYF
cdr3_nt: TGTGCCAGCAGCTCTCAGACTAGCGGGATAGCCAAAAACATTCAGTACTTC
j_call: TRBJ2-4
d_call: TRBD2
clone_size: few
v_call: TRBV9

cdr3_aa: CASSWVQGYEQYF
cdr3_nt: TGCGCCAGCAGCTGGGTACAGGGCTACGAGCAGTACTTC
j_call: TRBJ2-7
d_call: -
clone_size: -
v_call: TRBV5-1

cdr3_aa: CASSSAGTGIGYTF
cdr3_nt: TGTGCCAGCAGCTCCGCCGGGACAGGGATTGGCTACACCTTC
j_call: TRBJ1-2
d_call: TRBD1
clone_size: -
v_call: TRBV6-5

cdr3_aa: CASSVQGLASYNEQFF
cdr3_nt: TGTGCCAGCAGCGTCCAGGGACTAGCATCCTACAATGAGCAGTTCTTC
j_call: TRBJ2-1
d_call: TRBD2
clone_size: few
v_call: TRBV7-9

cdr3_aa: CASSPIGLAGGEQFF
cdr3_nt: TGTGCCAGCAGCCCCATCGGACTAGCGGGGGGTGAGCAGTTCTTC
j_call: TRBJ2-1
d_call: TRBD2
clone_size: few
v_call: TRBV6-2/TRBV6-3

cdr3_aa: CASSFTPGQETQYF
cdr3_nt: TGTGCCAGCAGCTTTACACCGGGGCAAGAGACCCAGTACTTC
j_call: TRBJ2-5
d_call: -
clone_size: few
v_call: TRBV7-6

cdr3_aa: CAISEDEGKNYGYTF
cdr3_nt: TGTGCCATCAGTGAGGATGAGGGAAAGAACTATGGCTACACCTTC
j_call: TRBJ1-2
d_call: -
clone_size: -
v_call: TRBV10-3

cdr3_aa: CASSVGLAGGPLQETQYF
cdr3_nt: TGTGCCAGCAGCGTTGGACTAGCGGGGGGCCCTCTCCAAGAGACCCAGTACTTC
j_call: TRBJ2-5
d_call: TRBD2
clone_size: -
v_call: TRBV9

cdr3_aa: CASRGADLNYGYTF
cdr3_nt: TGTGCCAGCAGGGGAGCCGACTTAAACTATGGCTACACCTTC
j_call: TRBJ1-2
d_call: -
clone_size: -
v_call: TRBV7-9

cdr3_aa: CASSARQTDTQYF
cdr3_nt: TGTGCCAGCAGCGCCCGACAGACAGATACGCAGTATTTT
j_call: TRBJ2-3
d_call: -
clone_size: -
v_call: TRBV7-8

cdr3_aa: CASSHSADGYNEQFF
cdr3_nt: TGCGCCAGCAGCCACTCCGCGGATGGGTACAATGAGCAGTTCTTC
j_call: TRBJ2-1
d_call: -
clone_size: -
v_call: TRBV5-1

cdr3_aa: CASSPSRVEYEQYF
cdr3_nt: TGTGCCAGCTCACCAAGCAGGGTAGAATACGAGCAGTACTTC
j_call: TRBJ2-7
d_call: -
clone_size: -
v_call: TRBV18

cdr3_aa: CASSYSVTRSGANVLTF
cdr3_nt: TGCGCCAGCAGCTACTCCGTCACCCGCTCTGGGGCCAACGTCCTGACTTTC
j_call: TRBJ2-6
d_call: -
clone_size: -
v_call: TRBV5-1

cdr3_aa: CASSADPRGETQYF
cdr3_nt: TGTGCCAGCAGCGCAGATCCCAGGGGGGAGACCCAGTACTTC
j_call: TRBJ2-5
d_call: TRBD1
clone_size: -
v_call: TRBV9

cdr3_aa: CSASSRRTGGASEKLFF
cdr3_nt: TGCAGTGCTAGTTCTCGGAGAACAGGGGGCGCGAGTGAAAAACTGTTTTTT
j_call: TRBJ1-4
d_call: TRBD1
clone_size: -
v_call: TRBV20-1

cdr3_aa: CASSLLPGQGLSGANVLTF
cdr3_nt: TGTGCCAGCAGTTTACTTCCGGGACAGGGACTTTCTGGGGCCAACGTCCTGACTTTC
j_call: TRBJ2-6
d_call: TRBD1
clone_size: -
v_call: TRBV12-3/TRBV12-4